These T cell receptor beta chains were read from a single sample in a study of vaccination effects on CD4 cells after COVID-19. Method: immunoSEQ multiplex PCR; TCRdb's copy keeps in-frame clones and lacks some. The sample holds roughly 56,000 clones, less than 80% seen once. These TCRs' antigens remain unknown. Specimen: CD4+ T cells from PBMCs cultured with HCoV-229E spike peptides, collected after COVID-19 vaccination. The receptors stem from a human donor who received a COVID-19 vaccine. CDR3s include the opening cysteine and the closing phenylalanine or tryptophan. The D gene is left open where the match is weak. Not every row has a clone size; where given, it reads once, few, many or a size class.

>TRBJ1-1|TRBV5-6|-|-
TGTGCCAGCAGTCAGATCCCAGGGGAAGCTTTCTTT
CASSQIPGEAFF
>TRBJ1-1|TRBV7-2|-|-
TGTGCCAGCAGAACCATCGCTGAAGCTTTCTTT
CASRTIAEAFF
>TRBJ1-2|TRBV19|-|-
TGTGCCACGGACACGGCCGGGGCCTGGGGGGAAAGTGGCTACACCTTC
CATDTAGAWGESGYTF
>TRBJ2-2|TRBV6-5|-|-
TGTGCCAGCAGTCCCGACAGTTGGGCCACCGGGGAGCTGTTTTTT
CASSPDSWATGELFF
>TRBJ2-3|TRBV9|-|-
TGTGCCAGCAGCGCCATAACAGATACGCAGTATTTT
CASSAITDTQYF
>TRBJ1-2|TRBV7-2|TRBD1|-
TGTGCCAGCAGACGGACAGGGGGCGACTATGGCTACACCTTC
CASRRTGGDYGYTF
>TRBJ1-1|TRBV19|TRBD1|-
TGTGCCAGTAGTGCCCGACAGGGGAGGGGCACTGAAGCTTTCTTT
CASSARQGRGTEAFF
>TRBJ2-3|TRBV18|-|-
TGTGCCAGCTCACGAATCACCTACACAGATACGCAGTATTTT
CASSRITYTDTQYF
>TRBJ1-2|TRBV6-2/TRBV6-3|-|-
TGTGCCAGCAGTGACAGCTTCTATGGCTACACCTTC
CASSDSFYGYTF
>TRBJ1-2|TRBV7-2|TRBD1|-
TGTGCCAGCAGCTTCACAGGGGTAATCGGCTATGGCTACACCTTC
CASSFTGVIGYGYTF
>TRBJ1-2|TRBV18|-|-
TGTGCCAGCTCACCTCTTCAGGGCGTAACTAACTATGGCTACACCTTC
CASSPLQGVTNYGYTF
>TRBJ1-5|TRBV28|TRBD1|-
TGTGCCAGCCGGGACAGGGGGTTTAGAACGAATCAGCCCCAGCATTTT
CASRDRGFRTNQPQHF
>TRBJ1-4|TRBV30|-|-
TGTGCCTGGAGCGAAGGGCTTCGGGGGGCTGAAAAACTGTTTTTT
CAWSEGLRGAEKLFF
>TRBJ1-1|TRBV7-8|TRBD1|-
TGTGCCAGCAGCTGGGGACAGGCAGACACTGAAGCTTTCTTT
CASSWGQADTEAFF
>TRBJ1-2|TRBV11-2|-|-
TGTGCCAGCAGCTTAGGGGGACTCTTTAACTATGGCTACACCTTC
CASSLGGLFNYGYTF
>TRBJ2-3|TRBV29-1|-|-
TGCAGCGTTGACCCCGGCAGCACAGATACGCAGTATTTT
CSVDPGSTDTQYF
>TRBJ2-3|TRBV9|-|few
TGTGCCAGCAGCGTAGGAGGGGGGGCAGATACGCAGTATTTT
CASSVGGGADTQYF
>TRBJ1-1|TRBV6-6|TRBD1|-
TGTGCCAGCAGTTCCGGACAGGGGCTATTCACTGAAGCTTTCTTT
CASSSGQGLFTEAFF
>TRBJ2-3|TRBV7-8|TRBD1|-
TGTGCCAGCAGCCGCTGGACAGGTCAGCTGGCAGATACGCAGTATTTT
CASSRWTGQLADTQYF
>TRBJ2-6|TRBV5-1|-|-
TGCGCCAGCAGCCTACAGACCTCTGGGGCCAACGTCCTGACTTTC
CASSLQTSGANVLTF
>TRBJ2-3|TRBV7-2|TRBD2|-
TGTGCCAGCAGCCAAACAGGGACTAGAAGACTACAGCAGTATTTT
CASSQTGTRRLQQYF
>TRBJ1-2|TRBV3-1/TRBV3-2|-|-
TGTGCCAGCAGCCAAGGGAGATTAAAGTCTCCAGGGCGATATGGCTACACCTTC
CASSQGRLKSPGRYGYTF
>TRBJ1-1|TRBV2|-|-
TGTGCCAGCAGTGATCATGCAGGAAGGAACACTGAAGCTTTCTTT
CASSDHAGRNTEAFF
>TRBJ2-1|TRBV9|TRBD2|-
TGTGCCAGCAGCTCGGGACTAGCGGGGTACAATGAGCAGTTCTTC
CASSSGLAGYNEQFF
>TRBJ2-5|TRBV7-3|-|-
TGTGCCAGCAGCTTCGAACCCGGGTGGCAAGAAACCCAGTACTTC
CASSFEPGWQETQYF
>TRBJ2-5|TRBV28|-|-
TGTGCCAGCAGGTCAGGACCGGAGACCCAGTACTTC
CASRSGPETQYF
>TRBJ1-3|TRBV11-2|-|-
TGTGCCAGCAGCTTAGTGTCGAGCTCTGGAAACACCATATATTTT
CASSLVSSSGNTIYF
>TRBJ1-4|TRBV6-5|TRBD1|-
TGTGCCAGCAGTTACCAGGGGGCCGGTGAAAAACTGTTTTTT
CASSYQGAGEKLFF
>TRBJ1-1|TRBV27|-|-
TGTGCCAGCAGTTGGGGTCGAGGAATGAACACTGAAGCTTTCTTT
CASSWGRGMNTEAFF
>TRBJ2-1|TRBV10-1|-|-
TGCGCCAGCAGTAGAGAAAAACTGATGAGCTCCTACAATGAGCAGTTCTTC
CASSREKLMSSYNEQFF
>TRBJ1-6|TRBV2|-|-
TGTGCCAGCAGTGAGGGGTGGCCACCCCTCCACTTT
CASSEGWPPLHF
>TRBJ2-6|TRBV14|-|few
TGTGCCAGCAGCCAAGCCGCTGGGGCCAACGTCCTGACTTTC
CASSQAAGANVLTF
>TRBJ2-3|TRBV30|-|-
TGTGCCTGTACGGACTCCACAGATACGCAGTATTTT
CACTDSTDTQYF
>TRBJ1-1|TRBV7-2|-|-
TGTGCCAGCAGCTTAGCAGCCGAAAAGGGCACTGAAGCTTTCTTT
CASSLAAEKGTEAFF
>TRBJ1-6|TRBV4-1|-|-
TGCGCCAGCAGCCAAGACAGGGATTATAATTCACCCCTCCACTTT
CASSQDRDYNSPLHF
>TRBJ2-5|TRBV6-1|-|-
TGTGCCAGCAGTGGCATCCGTAATCAGGGGAAGGAGACCCAGTACTTC
CASSGIRNQGKETQYF
>TRBJ2-2|TRBV5-1|-|-
TGCGCCAGCAGCTTAGAGTCTGATTATAGGGGCACCGGGGAGCTGTTTTTT
CASSLESDYRGTGELFF
>TRBJ2-6|TRBV2|-|-
TGTGCCAGCAGTGAAAACGGGTATATGGCCAACGTCCTGACTTTC
CASSENGYMANVLTF
>TRBJ1-3|TRBV2|TRBD1|-
TGTGCCAGCAATCGAGACAGGGCTGGAAACACCATATATTTT
CASNRDRAGNTIYF
>TRBJ2-3|TRBV7-8|-|-
TGTGCCAGCAGCTTAGCGGGATTTGCGCAGTTACGGGATACGCAGTATTTT
CASSLAGFAQLRDTQYF